The 8 T cell receptor beta chains presented below share a single source sample, sequenced in a study of shared clonotypes between healthy human individuals. The repertoire was sequenced with immunoSEQ multiplex PCR; TCRdb's copy has only in-frame clones and lacks some. The sample yields about 2.1 million clones, 93% seen once. Selected positively for CCR7 and CD45RO-negative, naive CD8 cells excluded terminally differentiated effector memory CD45RA+ cells. The sequencing input was naive CD8+ T cells from PBMCs. All receptors come from a man between 18 and 35 years old in good health. Some clones in this sample may be carry-over from other donors' samples.

The rearrangement joins TRBV18 to TRBJ2-1; the D is unclear. The V end lost 6 bases, the J end lost 4 bases, and 16 bases lay between the germline ends. The CDR3 length is 15 residues. Germline values: CDR1 KGHSH, CDR2 LQKENI. The CDR3 region is CASSPTRTSYNEQFF. The CDR3 DNA sequence: TGTGCCAGCTCCCCGACAAGAACTTCTTACAATGAGCAGTTCTTC.

The chain has TRBV11-3 and TRBJ2-1, with D possibly matching TRBD2 (6 bases). The CDR3 has 15 residues. The V end was cut by 3 bases, the J end by 1 base, with 10 bases between. The germline V gene has CDR1 SGHNT and CDR2 YENEEA. The CDR3 region has the DNA TGTGCCAGCAGCTTCGGCGGGGCATCCTACAATGAGCAGTTCTTC. Translating it yields CASSFGGASYNEQFF.

This chain uses TRBV19 with TRBJ2-5; D tentatively fits TRBD1 or TRBD2 (6 bases each). The CDR3 is 14 residues long. The V end was cut by 7 bases, the J end by 1 base, with 13 bases between. Per germline, CDR1 LNHDA and CDR2 SQIVND (reference sequence). The CDR3 protein is CASTTWGAQETQYF. CDR3 in DNA: TGTGCCAGTACTACGTGGGGGGCCCAAGAGACCCAGTACTTC.

This clone is a singleton in its sample. V gene TRBV11-2 combines with J gene TRBJ2-7; 9 bases match TRBD2. V lost 5 bases, J lost 5 bases, and 13 bases stayed unmatched. The CDR3 extends over 16 amino acids. Per germline, CDR1 SGHAT and CDR2 FQNNGV. CDR3 loop: CASSIGSAGGYHEQYF. CDR3 nucleotides: TGTGCCAGCAGCATAGGATCAGCGGGAGGTTACCACGAGCAGTACTTC.

V usage is TRBV27 and J usage is TRBJ1-2; the D is unclear. V was trimmed by 6 bases and J by 4 bases, leaving 18 bases between them. CDR1 and CDR2 (germline): MNHEY, SMNVEV (reference sequence). This CDR3 is built from 15 residues. The CDR3 nucleotides read TGTGCCAGCAGCGAGACGGGGTCCAAGCTCTATGGCTACACCTTC. Its protein is CASSETGSKLYGYTF.

This chain links TRBV5-4 with TRBJ2-7; 12 bases agree with TRBD1. Germline CDR1 is SGHNT and CDR2 is YYREEE (reference sequence). This CDR3 is 15 amino acids long. J lost 3 bases, V lost 2 bases, and 3 bases had no gene match. CDR3 loop: CASSFRDRGHYEQYF. In DNA form, the CDR3 reads TGTGCCAGCAGCTTCCGGGACAGGGGGCACTACGAGCAGTACTTC.

The chain is built from TRBV7-9 and TRBJ2-5, with a tentative D call TRBD2 (5 bases). The last part of the DNA fits TRBJ2-7 better; the J call may be wrong. Germline V gene lookup returns CDR1 SEHNR and CDR2 FQNEAQ (reference sequence). The CDR3 runs to 16 residues. The CDR3 DNA follows: TGTGCCAGCAGCTTTTCGCCTAGCCCCAAATCCTACGAGCAGTACTTC. It encodes CASSFSPSPKSYEQYF.

This clone has a handful of counts. Other DNA sequences from this sample encode an identical CDR3 as well. The V call is TRBV10-3, the J call TRBJ2-7; D gene ambiguous. The CDR3 runs 11 residues. The ends were cut back, 3 bases at V and 4 bases at J, with 4 bases in the middle. Germline V gene lookup returns CDR1 ENHRY and CDR2 SYGVKD. CDR3 loop: CAISDGYEQYF. The CDR3 DNA is TGTGCCATCAGTGACGGGTACGAGCAGTACTTC.